This T cell receptor beta chain was captured by sequencing in a study of shared clonotypes between healthy human individuals (dated by TCRdb to 2020 to 2021). Some background on the complete study: A couple of women and three men aged 18 to 49 years were included in the cohort. The study deeply sequenced blood TCR repertoires of about 5 healthy adults to estimate repertoire size and the extent of clonotype sharing between individuals. To increase sequencing depth and limit assay-specific biases, different laboratories used diverse techniques to prepare libraries and sequence TCR repertoires. Per donor, three plates each were used for CD4 naive and CD4 memory, two for CD8 naive, and one for CD8 memory. Each donor's leukapheresis produced roughly between roughly 0.85 and 9.5 billion PBMCs.

What the study reported, not specific to this receptor: Rarefaction of sorted-subset datasets indicated incomplete sequencing despite the large sequencing depth. Across several donors, approximately 4.9% of naive CD4, roughly 3.3% of naive CD8, roughly 2.2% of memory CD4, and approximately 0.42% of memory CD8 clonotypes were shared. Because the study included a small number of donors, the genetic and exposure-history diversity represented was limited. Clonotypes shared by all four sorted-subset donors showed higher generation probabilities than non-shared clonotypes. Based on pairwise subsampling, the degree of clonotype sharing among donors was expected to be affected by sequencing depth. Estimated clonotype richness was generally larger for naive than for memory subsets. Sampling was limited to blood, and TCR repertoires in tissue likely differ from TCR repertoires in blood.

Healthy HIV-negative adults with no recently reported acute infections or vaccinations were included as donors. Every donor was a Caucasian adult residing in Nashville, Tennessee, USA. CD4+ T cells were enriched by magnetic negative selection; naive cells were then positively selected on CD45RA, and the negative fraction formed the memory subset. Blood was obtained by leukapheresis, after which PBMCs were separated by Ficoll-Histopaque density gradient centrifugation and cryopreserved in liquid nitrogen vapor phase. Analytical flow cytometry was used to check the purity and quantity of each magnetically sorted T cell population. Genomic DNA was isolated from every sorted fraction and measured by UV absorbance on a Nanodrop 2000c. This clone was recorded only once. The antigen it binds to is not known. No much larger clonotype is one base removed from it; base qualities were not supplied. Using the deep immunoSEQ assay, TCR CDR3 regions were amplified from genomic DNA by multiplex PCR. Genomic DNA extracted from each cell subset was distributed evenly over all wells of several immunoSEQ 96-well plates, and each plate served as one replicate. Each replicate PCR for sorted subsets received around 200 ng genomic DNA, equal to about 30,000 T cell genomes. Purified libraries were quantified with a Qubit 3.0 fluorometer, sized on a Bioanalyzer 2100, and re-quantified with the KAPA Library Quantification kit. Every immunoSEQ 96-well plate was sequenced on a dedicated single-read 150-cycle Illumina NextSeq 550 flow cell. Per the source publication's procedure: Because only junctional sequences without quality scores were contained in the immunoSEQ output, filtering matching that applied to full-length reads could not be performed. To assign V/J genes and CDR3, sequences were annotated using PyIR, a Python wrapper for IgBLAST v1.9, with IMGT germline references. Reads were filtered out if the reads had weak V/J assignments (E-value above 1e-6), no CDR3, stop codons, out-of-frame junctions, or ambiguous translated residues. V3J clonotypes were defined as sequences sharing an identical inferred V gene, J gene, and CDR3 amino acid sequence. The percentage overlap between two repertoires was calculated by dividing the number of shared unique clonotypes by the size of the smaller repertoire. RTK rarefaction, the Chao1 estimator, and Recon v2.1 estimates of unobserved clonotypes were used to assess repertoire richness. Generation probabilities were computed with OLGA for all TCRbeta clonotypes obtained by the gDNA method from a few donors. In TCRdb, the immuneACCESS table is reduced to in-frame sequences with V and J assigned. These tables do not hold every clone; where another copy was compared, an unresolved V gene accounts for under half, and the others remain unexplained. D and trimming were read from the DNA, whereas the V and J calls and clone size are those reported in that table. The sample table holds roughly 2.4 million clones, of which approximately 94% were seen once. The ten largest account for over 0.1% of the sample.

Sequencing used naive CD4+ T cells sorted from blood. This specimen's cell subset or site label, interpreted: CD45RA+ positively selected. The TCR was taken from a man aged 18 to 29 in good health.

The DNA is as follows: TGTGCCAGCAGTTATAGACCCGGGAGGCTGGCCTACGAGCAGTACTTC. Translated, it gives CASSYRPGRLAYEQYF. This chain is built from TRBV28 and TRBJ2-7; 7 of the junction bases match TRBD2. V trim: 4 bases; J trim: 2 bases; unmatched bases: 11. The CDR3 contains 16 residues, cysteine and phenylalanine counted. The kept DNA is CDR3 alone, 48 bases in frame from the first base. CDR1 and CDR2 were assigned from the germline V gene as MDHEN and SYDVKM.